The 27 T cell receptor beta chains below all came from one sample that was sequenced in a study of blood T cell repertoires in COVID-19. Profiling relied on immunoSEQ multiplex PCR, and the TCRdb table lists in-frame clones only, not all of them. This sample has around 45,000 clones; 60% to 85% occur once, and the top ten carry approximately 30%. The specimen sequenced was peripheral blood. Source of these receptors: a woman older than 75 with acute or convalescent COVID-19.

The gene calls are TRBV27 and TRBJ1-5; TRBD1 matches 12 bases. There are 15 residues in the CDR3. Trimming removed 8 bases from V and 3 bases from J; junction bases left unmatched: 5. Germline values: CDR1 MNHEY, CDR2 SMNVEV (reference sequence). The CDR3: CASGDRGRPNQPQHF. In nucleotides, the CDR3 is TGTGCCAGCGGGGACAGGGGGCGGCCCAATCAGCCCCAGCATTTT.

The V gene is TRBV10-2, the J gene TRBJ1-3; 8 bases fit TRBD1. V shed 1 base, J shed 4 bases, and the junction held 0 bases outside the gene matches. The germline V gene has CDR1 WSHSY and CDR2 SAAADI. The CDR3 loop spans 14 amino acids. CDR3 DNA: TGCGCCAGCAGTGAGTGGACAGGGGGAAACACCATATATTTT. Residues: CASSEWTGGNTIYF.

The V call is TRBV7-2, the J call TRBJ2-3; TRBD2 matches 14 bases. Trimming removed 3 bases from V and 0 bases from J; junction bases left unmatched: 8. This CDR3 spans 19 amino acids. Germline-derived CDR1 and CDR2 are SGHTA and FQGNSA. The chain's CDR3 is CASSFGTSGSSRSTDTQYF. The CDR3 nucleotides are TGTGCCAGCAGCTTTGGGACTAGCGGGAGCTCGAGGAGCACAGATACGCAGTATTTT.

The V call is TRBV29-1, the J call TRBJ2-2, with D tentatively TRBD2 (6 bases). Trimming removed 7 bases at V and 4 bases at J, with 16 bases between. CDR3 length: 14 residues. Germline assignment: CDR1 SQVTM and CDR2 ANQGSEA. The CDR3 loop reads CSAGGGTGTGELFF. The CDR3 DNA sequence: TGCAGCGCCGGAGGCGGGACGGGCACCGGGGAGCTGTTTTTT.

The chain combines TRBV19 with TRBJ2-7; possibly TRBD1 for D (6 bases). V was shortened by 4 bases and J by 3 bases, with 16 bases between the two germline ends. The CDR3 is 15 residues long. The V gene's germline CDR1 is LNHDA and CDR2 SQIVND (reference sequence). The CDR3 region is CASSKDSTYVYEQYF. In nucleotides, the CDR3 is TGTGCCAGTAGTAAGGACAGTACTTACGTCTACGAGCAGTACTTC.

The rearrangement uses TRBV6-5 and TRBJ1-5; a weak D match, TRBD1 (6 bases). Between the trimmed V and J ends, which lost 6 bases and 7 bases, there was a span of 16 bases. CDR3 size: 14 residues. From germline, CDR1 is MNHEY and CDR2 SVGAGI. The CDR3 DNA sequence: TGTGCCAGCAGGCTCACAGGGAGAGGACAGCCCCAGCATTTT. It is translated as CASRLTGRGQPQHF.

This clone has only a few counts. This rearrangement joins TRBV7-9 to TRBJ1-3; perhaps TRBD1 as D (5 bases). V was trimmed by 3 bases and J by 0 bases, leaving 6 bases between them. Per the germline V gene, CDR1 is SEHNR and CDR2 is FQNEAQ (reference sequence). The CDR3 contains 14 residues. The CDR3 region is CASSFQGSGNTIYF. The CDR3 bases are TGTGCCAGCAGCTTTCAGGGCTCTGGAAACACCATATATTTT.

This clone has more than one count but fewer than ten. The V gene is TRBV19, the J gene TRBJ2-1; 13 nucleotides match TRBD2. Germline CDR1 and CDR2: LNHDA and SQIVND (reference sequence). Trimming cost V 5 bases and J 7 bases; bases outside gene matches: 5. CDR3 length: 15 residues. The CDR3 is CASSPGLAGVNEQFF. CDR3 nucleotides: TGTGCCAGTAGTCCCGGACTAGCGGGAGTGAATGAGCAGTTCTTC.

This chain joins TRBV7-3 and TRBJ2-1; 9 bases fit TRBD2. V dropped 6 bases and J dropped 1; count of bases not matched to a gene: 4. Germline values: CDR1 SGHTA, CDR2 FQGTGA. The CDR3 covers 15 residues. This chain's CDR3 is CASSLGLASYNEQFF. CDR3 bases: TGTGCCAGCAGTCTCGGACTAGCGTCCTACAATGAGCAGTTCTTC.

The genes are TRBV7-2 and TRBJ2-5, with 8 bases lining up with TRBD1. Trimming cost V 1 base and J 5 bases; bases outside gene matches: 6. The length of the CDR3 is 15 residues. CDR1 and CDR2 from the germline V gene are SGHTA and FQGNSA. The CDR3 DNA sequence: TGTGCCAGCAGCTTAGTTGGTCACAGGGGGGAGACCCAGTACTTC. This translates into CASSLVGHRGETQYF.

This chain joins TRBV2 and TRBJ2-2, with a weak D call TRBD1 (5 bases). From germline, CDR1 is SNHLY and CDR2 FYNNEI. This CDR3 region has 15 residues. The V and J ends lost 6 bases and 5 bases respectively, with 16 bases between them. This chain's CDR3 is CASSPTWGRTGELFF. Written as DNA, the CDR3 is TGTGCCAGCAGCCCGACATGGGGCCGTACCGGGGAGCTGTTTTTT.

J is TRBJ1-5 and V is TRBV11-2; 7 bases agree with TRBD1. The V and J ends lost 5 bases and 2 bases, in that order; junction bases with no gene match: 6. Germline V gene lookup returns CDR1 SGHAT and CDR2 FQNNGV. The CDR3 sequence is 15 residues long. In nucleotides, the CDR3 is TGTGCCAGCAGCGCTGGGACAGCCCGCAATCAGCCCCAGCATTTT. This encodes CASSAGTARNQPQHF.

DNA of the CDR3: TGCAGCGTTGAGAGTGACAGGCCCAACTATGGCTACACCTTC. Protein product: CSVESDRPNYGYTF. The chain uses TRBV29-1 and TRBJ1-2, with a possible D match to TRBD1 (6 bases). Germline CDR1 SQVTM, CDR2 ANQGSEA. Trimming left V 3 bases short and J 2 bases short, with 13 bases between. The CDR3 sequence is 14 residues long.

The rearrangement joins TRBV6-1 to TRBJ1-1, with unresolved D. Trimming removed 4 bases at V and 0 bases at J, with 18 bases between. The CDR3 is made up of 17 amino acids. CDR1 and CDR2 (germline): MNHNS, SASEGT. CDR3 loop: CASSGGGGRSMNTEAFF. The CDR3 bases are TGTGCCAGCAGTGGGGGAGGTGGGAGGTCGATGAACACTGAAGCTTTCTTT.

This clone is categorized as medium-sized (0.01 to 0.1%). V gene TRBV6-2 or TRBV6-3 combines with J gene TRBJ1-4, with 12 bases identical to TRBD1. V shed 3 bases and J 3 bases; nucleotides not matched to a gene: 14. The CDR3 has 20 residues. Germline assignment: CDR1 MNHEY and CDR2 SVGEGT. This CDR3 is CASSYRIGSGQGAANEKLFF. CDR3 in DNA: TGTGCCAGCAGTTATAGAATTGGATCGGGACAGGGGGCGGCTAATGAAAAACTGTTTTTT.

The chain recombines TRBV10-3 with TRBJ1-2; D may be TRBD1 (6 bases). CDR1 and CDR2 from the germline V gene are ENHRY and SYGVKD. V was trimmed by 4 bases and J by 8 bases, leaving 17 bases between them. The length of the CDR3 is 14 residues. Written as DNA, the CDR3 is TGTGCCATCAGTGCGCCCGAGGGGGACGGAGGCTACACCTTC. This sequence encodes CAISAPEGDGGYTF.

In DNA form, the CDR3 reads TGTGCCAGCTCCGGGACAGGGGGTGTGCGGGGTTCACCCCTCCACTTT. Protein sequence: CASSGTGGVRGSPLHF. This rearrangement joins TRBV25-1 to TRBJ1-6; 11 bases map to TRBD1. Per the germline V gene, CDR1 is MGHDK and CDR2 is SYGVNS. With V trimmed by 8 bases and J by 9 bases, 12 bases remained unmatched. The CDR3 runs to 16 residues. Based on the CDR3 plus reference TRBV25-1 and TRBJ1-6, the full variable domain is EADIYQTPRYLVIGTGKKITLECSQTMGHDKMYWYQQDPGMELHLIHYSYGVNSTEKGDLSSESTVSRIRTEHFPLTLESARPSHTSQYLCASSGTGGVRGSPLHFGNGTRLTVT.

The CDR3 DNA reads TGTGCCAGCAGCTTGATGGGAGGGGCCCTAGGGGAAAACACTGAAGCTTTCTTT. It translates to CASSLMGGALGENTEAFF. V gene TRBV7-3 combines with J gene TRBJ1-1; D perhaps matches TRBD1 (5 bases). This CDR3 region has 18 residues. From germline, CDR1 is SGHTA and CDR2 FQGTGA. The germline V and J ends were trimmed by 3 bases and 2 bases, with 22 bases remaining between them. Full variable domain (outside the CDR3, taken from reference TRBV7-3 and TRBJ1-1): GAGVSQTPSNKVTEKGKYVELRCDPISGHTALYWYRQSLGQGPEFLIYFQGTGAADDSGLPNDRFFAVRPEGSVSTLKIQRTERGDSAVYLCASSLMGGALGENTEAFFGQGTRLTVV.

The chain's CDR3 is CSVDLGGRETQYF. In DNA, the CDR3 is TGCAGCGTTGATTTGGGGGGGAGGGAGACCCAGTACTTC. V is TRBV29-1 and J is TRBJ2-5; 7 nucleotides line up with TRBD2. J gave up 5 bases and V 3 bases, and 6 bases lay outside the gene matches. The germline V gene has CDR1 SQVTM and CDR2 ANQGSEA. The CDR3 length is 13 residues.

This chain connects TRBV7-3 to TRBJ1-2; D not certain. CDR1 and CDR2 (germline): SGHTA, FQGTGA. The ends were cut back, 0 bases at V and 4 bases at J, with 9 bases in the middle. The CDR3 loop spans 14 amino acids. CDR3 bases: TGTGCCAGCAGCTTAACCCGGGAGGGCTATGGCTACACCTTC. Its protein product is CASSLTREGYGYTF. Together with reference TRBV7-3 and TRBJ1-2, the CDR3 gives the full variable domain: GAGVSQTPSNKVTEKGKYVELRCDPISGHTALYWYRQSLGQGPEFLIYFQGTGAADDSGLPNDRFFAVRPEGSVSTLKIQRTERGDSAVYLCASSLTREGYGYTFGSGTRLTVV.

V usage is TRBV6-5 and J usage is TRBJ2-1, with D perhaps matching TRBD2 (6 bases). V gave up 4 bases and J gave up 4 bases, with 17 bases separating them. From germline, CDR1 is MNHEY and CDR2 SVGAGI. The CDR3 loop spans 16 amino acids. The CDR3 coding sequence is TGTGCCAGCAGTTCCCGGACTATAGCCTATTACAATGAGCAGTTCTTC. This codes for CASSSRTIAYYNEQFF.

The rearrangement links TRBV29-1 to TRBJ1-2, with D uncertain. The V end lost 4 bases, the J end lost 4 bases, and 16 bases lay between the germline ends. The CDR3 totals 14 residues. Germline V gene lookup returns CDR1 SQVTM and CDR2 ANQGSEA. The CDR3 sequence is CSVARGQTFYGYTF. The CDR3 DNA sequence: TGCAGCGTTGCCAGAGGGCAGACATTCTATGGCTACACCTTC.

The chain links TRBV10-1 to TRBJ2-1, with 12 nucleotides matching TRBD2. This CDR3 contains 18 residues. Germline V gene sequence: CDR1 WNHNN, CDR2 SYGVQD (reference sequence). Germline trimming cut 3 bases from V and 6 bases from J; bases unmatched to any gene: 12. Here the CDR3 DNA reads TGCGCCAGCAGTGACCCTTCTAGCGGGGGGGCAGGCGGCAATGAGCAGTTCTTC. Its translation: CASSDPSSGGAGGNEQFF.

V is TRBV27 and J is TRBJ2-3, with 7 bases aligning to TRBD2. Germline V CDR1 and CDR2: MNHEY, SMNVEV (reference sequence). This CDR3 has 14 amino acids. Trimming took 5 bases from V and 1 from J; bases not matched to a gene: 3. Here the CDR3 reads CASSHLAGTDTQYF. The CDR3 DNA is TGTGCCAGCAGTCACCTAGCGGGCACAGATACGCAGTATTTT.

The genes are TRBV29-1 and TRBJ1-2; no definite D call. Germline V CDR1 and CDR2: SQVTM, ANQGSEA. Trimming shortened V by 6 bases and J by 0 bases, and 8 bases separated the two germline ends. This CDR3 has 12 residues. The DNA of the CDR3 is TGCAGCGTCCTGAACACTAACTATGGCTACACCTTC. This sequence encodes CSVLNTNYGYTF.

CDR3 DNA: TGCGCCAGCAGCCCCCTAGCGGGGGGCACAGATACGCAGTATTTT. Residues: CASSPLAGGTDTQYF. This chain uses TRBV5-1 with TRBJ2-3; 10 nucleotides match TRBD2. The trim removed 4 bases at V and 1 base at J, leaving 3 bases unmatched. The CDR3 loop spans 15 amino acids. Germline CDR1 reads SGHRS; CDR2 reads YFSETQ.

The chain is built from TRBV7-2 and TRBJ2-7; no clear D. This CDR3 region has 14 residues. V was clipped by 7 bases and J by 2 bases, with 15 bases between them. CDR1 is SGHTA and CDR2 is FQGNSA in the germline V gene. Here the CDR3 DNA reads TGTGCCAGCACCCTCGACTTATTTGCCTACGAGCAGTACTTC. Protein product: CASTLDLFAYEQYF.